The TCR beta chain under discussion was sequenced for a study of blood T cell repertoires in COVID-19. Among Cohort 3 donors, those recovered had two negative PCRs, clearance, or symptom resolution. As processed by the authors: Nucleated cell number was recorded as an estimate derived from reference gene primer amplification. Data came from immunoSEQ multiplex PCR; TCRdb stores just in-frame clones and leaves some out. That table supplies the V and J calls and clone size; D and trimming were determined from the DNA. The table shows about 480,000 clones, with 75% to 90% occurring only once. Germline V CDR1 and CDR2: MNHEY, SMNVEV (reference sequence). The V gene end was trimmed by 6 bases and the J gene end by 3 bases; junction bases not matched to a gene: 7. This CDR3 contains 16 residues.

The receptor was derived from a woman aged 55-69 years who had recovered from COVID-19. The specimen was PBMCs or T cells enriched from blood (not recorded which). This rearrangement joins TRBV27 to TRBJ1-6, with 8 positions matching TRBD1. The CDR3: CASREGTGVYNSPLHF. The CDR3 nucleotides are TGTGCCAGCAGGGAGGGGACAGGCGTCTATAATTCACCCCTCCACTTT.